Following are 21 T cell receptor beta chains from one sample sequenced in a study of tumor-infiltrating lymphocytes in primary liver carcinoma. TCR beta cDNA was prepared out of 500 ng total RNA by means of a constant-region primer. What produced the TCR beta libraries was three nested multiplex PCR rounds using slightly modified ARM-PCR. A C-beta reverse primer was combined with TRBV1-TRBV30 forward primers in the first two PCR rounds, and each round had around 11 cycles. TCRdb called the multiplex PCR reads again in MiXCR, with one record for every CDR3 protein. The sample yields 35,000 to 40,000 distinct CDR3 sequences, around 80% seen once. Both RNA and DNA were isolated together from around 20-30 mg of bulk tissue that had not been sorted. The sequencing sample was made of tumor-adjacent normal liver tissue. All receptors derive from a man aged 40-50 years with primary liver carcinoma and hepatitis B virus infection.

Comments on this clonotype: A junction boundary mismatches the germline segment, possibly from a read error. The V and J genes are TRBV10-3 and TRBJ1-5, with D unclear. The CDR3 length is 14 residues. Germline lookup yields CDR1 ENHRY and CDR2 SYGVKD. The CDR3 loop reads CAISERGANKPQHF. CDR3 sequence (DNA): TGTGCCATCAGTGAGCGGGGAGCGAATAAGCCTCAGCATTTC.

A remark on this clonotype: The conserved phenylalanine or tryptophan normally closing the CDR3 is absent here, so this likely arose from a read error. This rearrangement joins TRBV6-6 to TRBJ1-1; possibly TRBD1 for D (5 bases). Trimming took 10 bases from V and 5 from J, leaving 17 bases between them. The CDR3 spans 13 residues. CDR1 and CDR2 from the germline V gene are MNHNY and SVGAGI (reference sequence). CDR3 region: CANSTGGTTEAFL. The CDR3 bases are TGTGCCAACAGCACAGGAGGGACTACTGAAGCTTTCCTT.

To note about this clonotype: One end of the junction is discordant with germline, which a read error may explain. The CDR3 loop reads CASNLHGLAKNNQYF. The CDR3 DNA sequence: TGTGCCAGCAACTTACATGGGCTAGCCAAAAACAATCAGTACTTC. This chain links TRBV5-6 with TRBJ2-4; D perhaps matches TRBD2 (5 bases). In germline, CDR1 is SGHDT, CDR2 YYEEEE. The CDR3 runs 15 residues.

Ten or more counts support this clonotype. The chain employs TRBV13 and TRBJ2-1; D is ambiguous. The CDR3 loop spans 17 amino acids. Trimming took 3 bases from V and 0 from J, leaving 15 bases between them. The germline V gene encodes CDR1 PRHDT and CDR2 FYEKMQ (reference sequence). The CDR3 DNA follows: TGTGCCAGCAGCTTGGGGTTGGGCGGTAGCTCCTACAATGAGCAGTTCTTC. Translation gives CASSLGLGGSSYNEQFF.

This clonotype has just one count. An end of the junction does not agree with germline; a read error may underlie this. The CDR3 loop is CSDEEMTGPDGRQYF. For the CDR3, the DNA is TGCAGCGATGAAGAAATGACAGGGCCCGATGGGCGACAGTACTTC. The gene calls are TRBV29-1 and TRBJ2-7; 7 bases align to TRBD1. The germline V gene encodes CDR1 SQVTM and CDR2 ANQGSEA. The CDR3 is 15 residues long.

V is TRBV6-1 and J is TRBJ2-5; D remains ambiguous. CDR3 length: 13 residues. In germline, CDR1 is MNHNS, CDR2 SASEGT. Trimming shortened V by 4 bases and J by 4 bases, and 10 bases separated the two germline ends. Here the CDR3 reads CASSVRAVETQYF. CDR3 DNA sequence: TGTGCCAGCAGTGTAAGGGCTGTAGAGACCCAGTACTTC.

The V call is TRBV29-1, the J call TRBJ2-7; D is possibly TRBD1 (6 bases). This CDR3 comprises 13 residues. The germline V and J ends were trimmed by 6 bases and 7 bases, with 19 bases remaining between them. Germline V gene data show CDR1 as SQVTM and CDR2 as ANQGSEA. CDR3: CSVGGLPVWEQYF. The DNA of the CDR3 is TGCAGCGTAGGGGGTTTACCTGTCTGGGAGCAGTACTTC.

Regarding this clonotype: Given the absence of the conserved phenylalanine or tryptophan at the CDR3 end, a read error is likely. The chain employs TRBV5-6 and TRBJ2-7, with TRBD2 identical over 10 bases. CDR3 length: 16 residues. The trim removed 0 bases at V and 0 bases at J, leaving 3 bases unmatched. Germline CDR1 is SGHDT and CDR2 is YYEEEE. CDR3 bases: TGTGCCAGCAGCTTGGTTAGGACTAGCGGCTCCTACGAGCAGTACTTG. Translation: CASSLVRTSGSYEQYL.

This clonotype was recorded once. The junction differs from germline at one of its ends, possibly a read error. V and J are TRBV5-4 and TRBJ2-3, with 9 positions matching TRBD2. The CDR3 contains 16 residues. Germline-derived CDR1 and CDR2 are SGHNT and YYREEE (reference sequence). Written as DNA, the CDR3 is TGTACTAGCAGCTTGCTCGCGGGAGGGCCCACAGATACGCGGTATTTT. Its protein product is CTSSLLAGGPTDTRYF.

The V gene is TRBV28, the J gene TRBJ2-7; D gene ambiguous. V dropped 7 bases and J dropped 4 bases, with 14 bases sitting between them. Germline CDR1 and CDR2: MDHEN and SYDVKM. CDR3 size: 13 residues. CDR3 sequence (DNA): TGTGCCAGCACACCTCTGGGTTCATACGAGCAGTACTTC. The encoded protein is CASTPLGSYEQYF.

On this clonotype: No conserved phenylalanine or tryptophan is present at the end of the CDR3, so a read error is the likely explanation. The gene calls are TRBV29-1 and TRBJ2-7, with D possibly being TRBD2 (6 bases). V gave up 7 bases and J gave up 2 bases, with 24 bases separating them. Germline CDR1 SQVTM, CDR2 ANQGSEA. The CDR3 spans 16 residues. The DNA for the CDR3 is TGCAGCGCCATGACATATGGGATCGGGACTCCCTACGAGCAGTACTTA. It codes for CSAMTYGIGTPYEQYL.

Regarding this clonotype: An end of the junction differs from the germline gene, which may be a read error. The gene calls are TRBV6-1 and TRBJ2-3; 9 bases are shared with TRBD2. This CDR3 comprises 15 residues. Germline V gene data show CDR1 as MNHNS and CDR2 as SASEGT. This CDR3 reads CPSEEAGGPGDTQYF. In nucleotides, the CDR3 is TGTCCCAGCGAGGAGGCGGGAGGGCCGGGAGATACGCAGTATTTT.

The chain uses TRBV7-2 and TRBJ1-1; D is possibly TRBD1 (6 bases). The V end lost 5 bases, the J end lost 3 bases, and 13 bases lay between the germline ends. This CDR3 comprises 14 residues. The germline CDR1 and CDR2 sequences are SGHTA and FQGNSA. The CDR3 region has the DNA TGTGCCAGCAGCGTTGGGGGGCTCGACACTGAAGCTTTCTTT. Translation: CASSVGGLDTEAFF.

This clonotype was recorded only once. The junction and the germline gene differ at one end; a read error may be behind it. The chain has TRBV5-1 and TRBJ1-1; 9 positions agree with TRBD1. The CDR3 loop spans 13 amino acids. Germline V gene data show CDR1 as SGHRS and CDR2 as YFSETQ. CDR3 amino acids: CASSLVTGGGASF. CDR3 DNA: TGCGCCAGCAGCTTGGTCACAGGGGGCGGAGCTTCCTTT.

The sample holds one count of this clonotype. CDR3 DNA sequence: TGTGCCAGCAGAGAGCGACGGAGACTCTACGAGCAGTACTTC. It yields the protein CASRERRRLYEQYF. The V gene is TRBV7-9, the J gene TRBJ2-7; no definite D call. CDR1 and CDR2 (germline): SEHNR, FQNEAQ (reference sequence). There are 14 residues in the CDR3. Deletions cut 6 bases from V and 3 bases from J, with 15 bases between.

As regards this clonotype: A read error may account for a junction end that differs from germline. The V gene is TRBV28, the J gene TRBJ2-3, with 9 bases that match TRBD2. Germline loops: CDR1 MDHEN, CDR2 SYDVKM. The length of the CDR3 is 14 residues. The CDR3: CVIGAGGIQDTQYF. The CDR3 DNA follows: TGTGTCATCGGAGCGGGAGGCATTCAGGATACGCAATATTTT.

The chain couples TRBV10-3 to TRBJ2-7; 11 bases are shared with TRBD2. The J segment lost 3 bases and the V segment lost 8 bases, leaving 3 bases of the junction unmatched. Germline V lookup: CDR1 ENHRY, CDR2 SYGVKD. The CDR3 runs 13 residues. Here the CDR3 reads CAISTSGIYEQYF. The CDR3 nucleotides are TGTGCCATCTCGACTAGCGGGATCTACGAGCAGTACTTC.

The CDR3 nucleotides read TGTGCCAGCAGCTGCTCCGGGACTAGCGGGAGAGGGAATAAGCAGTTCTTC. Its protein product is CASSCSGTSGRGNKQFF. The rearrangement uses TRBV6-5 and TRBJ2-1, with 14 positions matching TRBD2. The germline CDR1 and CDR2 sequences are MNHEY and SVGAGI. There are 17 residues in the CDR3. Trimming removed 6 bases from V and 11 bases from J; junction bases left unmatched: 15.

The J gene is TRBJ2-7, the V gene TRBV11-1, with unresolved D. The V and J ends lost 8 bases and 1 base respectively, with 12 bases between them. Germline CDR1 and CDR2: SGHAT and FQDESV (reference sequence). This CDR3 region has 13 residues. The CDR3 loop reads CASWWMRSYEQYF. The CDR3 DNA reads as TGTGCCAGCTGGTGGATGCGATCCTACGAGCAGTACTTC.

This chain connects TRBV5-4 to TRBJ1-3, with D possibly matching TRBD1 (6 bases). CDR3 length: 14 amino acids. V was trimmed by 4 bases and J by 6 bases, leaving 14 bases between them. Germline CDR1 is SGHNT and CDR2 is YYREEE (reference sequence). CDR3 protein: CASSLGGQPNTIYF. CDR3 bases: TGTGCCAGCAGCCTCGGGGGGCAGCCAAACACCATATATTTT. The full variable domain, its missing parts supplied by reference TRBV5-4 and TRBJ1-3, is ETGVTQSPTHLIKTRGQQVTLRCSSQSGHNTVSWYQQALGQGPQFIFQYYREEENGRGNFPPRFSGLQFPNYSSELNVNALELDDSALYLCASSLGGQPNTIYFGEGSWLTVV.

The table lists this clonotype with many counts. The rearrangement joins TRBV30 to TRBJ1-1; 8 bases line up with TRBD1. Germline V gene data show CDR1 as GTSNPN and CDR2 as SVGIG (reference sequence). V trimming: 3 bases; J trimming: 11 bases; junction bases outside the gene matches: 14. The CDR3 consists of 14 residues. The CDR3: CAWRRVTGVGGAFF. In nucleotides, the CDR3 is TGTGCCTGGAGGAGGGTGACAGGGGTGGGGGGGGCTTTCTTT.